This T cell receptor beta chain was obtained from a study of blood T cell repertoires in COVID-19. As for the study in general: In each case, the material was cDNA or gDNA derived from T cells, B-cell-depleted T cells, or PBMCs.

This CDR3 is built from 13 residues. The germline CDR1 and CDR2 sequences are MDHEN and SYDVKM. The V gene end was trimmed by 8 bases and the J gene end by 5 bases; junction bases not matched to a gene: 4. Enrolled during active infection, Seattle patients were then followed longitudinally. Assay: immunoSEQ multiplex PCR; the TCRdb copy retains only in-frame clones and omits some. The profile shows tens of thousands of clones, about 88% of them singletons. This TCR was sampled from a woman aged 55-70 years with COVID-19, enrolled during active disease. The genes are TRBV28 and TRBJ2-2, with 8 bases that match TRBD2. Sample: peripheral blood. CDR3 in amino acids: CASLPGGTGELFF. As DNA, the CDR3 is TGTGCCAGCCTTCCGGGGGGGACCGGGGAGCTGTTTTTT. Complete variable domain (other parts from reference TRBV28 and TRBJ2-2): DVKVTQSSRYLVKRTGEKVFLECVQDMDHENMFWYRQDPGLGLRLIYFSYDVKMKEKGDIPEGYSVSREKKERFSLILESASTNQTSMYLCASLPGGTGELFFGEGSRLTVL.